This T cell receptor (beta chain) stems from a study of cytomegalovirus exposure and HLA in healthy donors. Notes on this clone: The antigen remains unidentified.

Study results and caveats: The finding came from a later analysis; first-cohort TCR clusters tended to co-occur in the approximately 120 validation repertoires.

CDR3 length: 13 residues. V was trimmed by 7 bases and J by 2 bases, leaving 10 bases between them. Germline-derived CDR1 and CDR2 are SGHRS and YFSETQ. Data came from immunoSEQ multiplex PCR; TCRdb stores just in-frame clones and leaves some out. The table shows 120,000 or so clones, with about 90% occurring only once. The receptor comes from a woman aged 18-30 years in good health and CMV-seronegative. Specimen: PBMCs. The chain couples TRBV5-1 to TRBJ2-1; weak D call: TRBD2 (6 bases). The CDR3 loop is CASHSGPYNEQFF. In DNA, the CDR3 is TGCGCCAGCCATAGCGGACCCTACAATGAGCAGTTCTTC.